The 25 T cell receptor beta chains below come from one sample, sequenced in a study of identical twins. TCRdb re-analysed the 5' RACE reads in MiXCR, keeping a single row per CDR3 protein. The table lists a few hundred thousand distinct CDR3 sequences, roughly 9.9% of them singletons. These same records also appear under a second study, on yellow fever vaccine responses in identical twins.

The sample consisted of PBMCs. The receptors originated from a woman aged 18-30 years in good health.

This clonotype occurred many times. The chain couples TRBV11-2 to TRBJ2-1, with no clear D. V lost 1 base and J 8 bases, leaving 9 bases between the germline ends. The V gene's germline CDR1 is SGHAT and CDR2 FQNNGV. This CDR3 is built from 13 residues. CDR3 amino acids: CASSLGLRYEQFF. In DNA, the CDR3 is TGTGCCAGCAGCTTAGGGCTTAGGTATGAGCAGTTCTTC. The variable domain in full, with the rest retrieved from reference TRBV11-2 and TRBJ2-1, is EAGVAQSPRYKIIEKRQSVAFWCNPISGHATLYWYQQILGQGPKLLIQFQNNGVVDDSQLPKDRFSAERLKGVDSTLKIQPAKLEDSAVYLCASSLGLRYEQFFGPGTRLTVL.

There are many counts of this clonotype. CDR3 sequence reads: CASNEGIGRDSPLHF. In DNA, the CDR3 is TGTGCCAGCAACGAAGGCATTGGTCGTGATTCACCCCTCCACTTT. The chain has TRBV28 and TRBJ1-6; D uncertain. The CDR3 covers 15 residues. Germline V gives CDR1 MDHEN, CDR2 SYDVKM. V gave up 7 bases and J gave up 8 bases, with 18 bases separating them.

The V and J genes are TRBV5-5 and TRBJ2-7; D gene uncertain. The CDR3 length is 11 residues. Germline loops: CDR1 SGHKS, CDR2 YYEKEE (reference sequence). Trimming left V 6 bases short and J 3 bases short, with 7 bases between. This CDR3 is CASNPFYEQYF. The CDR3 DNA reads as TGTGCCAGCAACCCATTCTACGAGCAGTACTTC.

The chain recombines TRBV15 with TRBJ2-1, with 13 bases matching TRBD2. The CDR3 runs to 15 residues. Germline V gene lookup returns CDR1 LNHNV and CDR2 YYDKDF (reference sequence). The ends lost 4 bases at V and 8 bases at J; junction bases unmatched: 5. The chain's CDR3 is CATSTGLAGDYEQFF. DNA for the CDR3: TGTGCCACCAGCACCGGACTAGCGGGAGATTATGAGCAGTTCTTC.

This clonotype was recorded many times. The chain links TRBV7-6 to TRBJ2-3, with no clear D. V was trimmed by 3 bases and J by 3 bases, leaving 10 bases between them. Germline V gene data show CDR1 as SGHVS and CDR2 as FNYEAQ. The CDR3 consists of 14 residues. The CDR3 nucleotides are TGTGCCAGCAGCTTGTATGGGGTAACAGATACGCAGTATTTT. It yields the protein CASSLYGVTDTQYF.

The rearrangement uses TRBV7-8 and TRBJ2-7; weak D call: TRBD1 (5 bases). In germline, CDR1 is SGHVS, CDR2 FQNEAQ. Trimming shortened V by 1 base and J by 1 base, and 11 bases separated the two germline ends. The CDR3 extends over 15 amino acids. In nucleotides, the CDR3 is TGTGCCAGCAGCTTAGTCGACAGAGGTTCCTACGAGCAGTACTTC. This translates into CASSLVDRGSYEQYF.

The J gene is TRBJ2-7, the V gene TRBV5-5; TRBD1 is a possible D gene (6 bases). V was cut by 5 bases and J by 3 bases, with 18 bases left in between. The CDR3 is made up of 15 amino acids. The germline CDR1 and CDR2 sequences are SGHKS and YYEKEE (reference sequence). The CDR3 is CASSLSDSRIYEQYF. CDR3 sequence (DNA): TGTGCCAGCAGTCTTTCGGACAGTCGAATCTACGAGCAGTACTTC.

The CDR3 region is CASSPPDRAEKLFF. Written as DNA, the CDR3 is TGTGCCAGCAGCCCCCCGGACAGGGCTGAAAAACTGTTTTTT. V and J are TRBV27 and TRBJ1-4, with 8 nucleotides matching TRBD1. From germline, CDR1 is MNHEY and CDR2 SMNVEV (reference sequence). With 6 bases clipped from V and 7 bases from J, the junction kept 7 bases outside the gene matches. CDR3 length: 14 amino acids.

This clonotype was found a few times. This chain joins TRBV7-6 and TRBJ2-3, with 7 bases lining up with TRBD1. There are 17 residues in the CDR3. With 2 bases clipped from V and 1 base from J, the junction kept 9 bases outside the gene matches. Germline-derived CDR1 and CDR2 are SGHVS and FNYEAQ. The CDR3 DNA follows: TGTGCCAGCAGCTTATCCCCCCCAGGACAGGGCACAGATACGCAGTATTTT. Translation gives CASSLSPPGQGTDTQYF.

This clonotype was counted between two and nine times. The V and J genes are TRBV7-2 and TRBJ2-1; D unclear. The CDR3 has 14 residues. Germline assignment: CDR1 SGHTA and CDR2 FQGNSA. Trimming took off 5 bases at V and 8 bases at J, with 16 bases between the two ends. CDR3 sequence (DNA): TGTGCCAGCAGCGTCGAAACTACAATGTATGAGCAGTTCTTC. Translated, it gives CASSVETTMYEQFF.

The sample holds many counts of this clonotype. V usage is TRBV28 and J usage is TRBJ2-1; D is perhaps TRBD1 (6 bases). Trimming pared 5 bases from V and 7 bases from J, leaving 15 bases between. The CDR3 runs 14 residues. From germline, CDR1 is MDHEN and CDR2 SYDVKM. The CDR3 region is CASSQKGGPNEQFF. CDR3 bases: TGTGCCAGCAGTCAGAAAGGGGGTCCGAATGAGCAGTTCTTC.

Only a few counts were recorded for this clonotype. The V and J genes are TRBV27 and TRBJ1-1, with D tentatively TRBD1 (6 bases). The CDR3 totals 12 residues. V lost 4 bases and J 7 bases, leaving 10 bases between the germline ends. Germline CDR1 is MNHEY and CDR2 is SMNVEV (reference sequence). The CDR3, as DNA: TGTGCCAGCAGTTCGGGACACCATGAAGCTTTCTTT. The encoded protein is CASSSGHHEAFF.

Ten or more counts support this clonotype. The junction departs from the called germline gene at one end, perhaps through a read error. CDR3 in DNA: TGTGCCAGCAGCCGACCACGGGGCAGGGCGTTGAAGACTGAAGCTTTCTTT. It codes for CASSRPRGRALKTEAFF. The chain couples TRBV7-9 to TRBJ1-1, with D maybe TRBD1 (5 bases). The CDR3 is 17 amino acids. Germline V gene sequence: CDR1 SEHNR, CDR2 FQNEAQ (reference sequence).

The V and J genes are TRBV12-3 or TRBV12-4 and TRBJ1-1; D uncertain. CDR3 length: 12 amino acids. V dropped 5 bases and J dropped 5 bases, with 9 bases sitting between them. The CDR3 DNA is TGTGCCAGCAGTAATGCGGATACTGAAGCTTTCTTT. Translated, it gives CASSNADTEAFF.

The chain employs TRBV15 and TRBJ2-1, with TRBD1 identical over 8 bases. The CDR3 consists of 15 residues. After removal of 0 bases from V and 9 bases from J, the junction contained 7 bases not matched to a gene. Germline V gene data show CDR1 as LNHNV and CDR2 as YYDKDF (reference sequence). Here the CDR3 DNA reads TGTGCCACCAGCAGAGATCTGCAGGGGGCCATTGAGCAGTTCTTC. It translates to CATSRDLQGAIEQFF.

Many counts were recorded for this clonotype. This chain connects TRBV2 to TRBJ2-1, with no clear D. V was cut by 3 bases and J by 3 bases, with 9 bases left in between. From germline, CDR1 is SNHLY and CDR2 FYNNEI. The CDR3 covers 14 residues. As DNA, the CDR3 is TGTGCCAGCAGTGATGCCGGGTACTACAATGAGCAGTTCTTC. Residues: CASSDAGYYNEQFF.

The V call is TRBV29-1, the J call TRBJ2-7; TRBD1 might be the D (5 bases). The CDR3 spans 13 residues. Germline V CDR1 and CDR2: SQVTM, ANQGSEA. The V gene lost 4 bases and the J gene lost 2 bases, with 12 bases spanning the gap. CDR3 in DNA: TGCAGCGTTGCGGACACGAGTCCCTACGAGCAGTACTTC. Translation gives CSVADTSPYEQYF.

Only a few counts were recorded for this clonotype. The chain recombines TRBV12-3 or TRBV12-4 with TRBJ2-7; D not resolved. This CDR3 is built from 13 residues. V was pared by 6 bases and J by 0 bases, with 9 bases between. CDR3 loop: CASRSSSSYEQYF. In DNA form, the CDR3 reads TGTGCCAGCAGAAGCTCCTCCTCCTACGAGCAGTACTTC.

This clonotype showed up many times. This sequence joins TRBV3-1 and TRBJ2-1, with a possible D match to TRBD2 (6 bases). Germline CDR1 reads LGHDT; CDR2 reads YNNKEL (reference sequence). The CDR3 is made up of 13 amino acids. Trimming removed 0 bases from V and 8 bases from J, with 8 bases in between. CDR3 region: CASSQERGDEQFF. CDR3 sequence (DNA): TGTGCCAGCAGCCAAGAGCGGGGAGATGAGCAGTTCTTC.

The chain employs TRBV11-2 and TRBJ1-5; D is perhaps TRBD1 (5 bases). CDR1 is SGHAT and CDR2 is FQNNGV in the germline V gene. There are 15 residues in the CDR3. Trimming shortened V by 0 bases and J by 3 bases, and 9 bases separated the two germline ends. The chain's CDR3 is CASSLEGLLNQPQHF. The CDR3 region has the DNA TGTGCCAGCAGCTTAGAGGGGCTCCTCAATCAGCCCCAGCATTTT.

This clonotype was seen many times. The V gene is TRBV12-3 or TRBV12-4, the J gene TRBJ2-3, with TRBD2 as a possible D gene (6 bases). This CDR3 has 15 amino acids. V was trimmed by 3 bases and J by 0 bases, leaving 10 bases between them. The CDR3 protein is CASSFLRGSTDTQYF. The CDR3 nucleotides read TGTGCCAGCAGTTTCTTACGGGGGAGCACAGATACGCAGTATTTT.

The rearrangement uses TRBV5-1 and TRBJ2-1, with 8 bases matching TRBD2. This CDR3 spans 19 amino acids. From germline, CDR1 is SGHRS and CDR2 YFSETQ. V lost 0 bases to trimming and J lost 4 bases; unmatched junction nucleotides: 15. CDR3 nucleotide sequence: TGCGCCAGCAGCTTGGATGGGACTAGTCTTCATCAGCCTTACAATGAGCAGTTCTTC. Translated, it gives CASSLDGTSLHQPYNEQFF.

This clonotype has just a few counts. V is TRBV6-1 and J is TRBJ2-1, with 10 positions matching TRBD2. This CDR3 region has 15 residues. Germline CDR1 is MNHNS and CDR2 is SASEGT. V lost 6 bases to trimming and J lost 4 bases; unmatched junction nucleotides: 6. CDR3: CASRPRTSGYNEQFF. CDR3 in DNA: TGTGCCAGCAGACCCCGGACTAGCGGTTACAATGAGCAGTTCTTC.

The chain uses TRBV5-1 and TRBJ2-3; D might be TRBD1 (6 bases). This CDR3 has 14 amino acids. CDR1 and CDR2 from the germline V gene are SGHRS and YFSETQ. V shed 7 bases and J shed 0 bases, with 12 bases lying between them. CDR3 DNA: TGCGCCAGCGGGGGCGGAGAAAGCACAGATACGCAGTATTTT. Translating it yields CASGGGESTDTQYF.

This clonotype came up a few times. The chain joins TRBV15 to TRBJ1-1; D is perhaps TRBD1 (5 bases). Per germline, CDR1 LNHNV and CDR2 YYDKDF (reference sequence). CDR3 size: 14 residues. The V gene lost 10 bases and the J gene lost 1 base, with 16 bases spanning the gap. CDR3 DNA sequence: TGTGCCATTAACCGCCAGGGTGGGAACACTGAAGCTTTCTTT. As protein: CAINRQGGNTEAFF.